This T cell receptor (beta chain) was obtained from a study of blood T cell repertoires in COVID-19 (dated by TCRdb to between 2020 and 2021). With respect to the entire study: Collaborator samples came from the United States, Italy and Spain and covered acute and convalescent phases of COVID-19. The prospective study material was composed of cDNA or gDNA derived from T cells, B-cell-depleted T cells, or PBMCs. Deeply sampled blood TCRbeta repertoires from subjects exposed to, actively infected with, or recovered from COVID-19 were included in the dataset. The repertoires were released in a freely available public database meant as a resource for research on the immune response to SARS-CoV-2. The samples were drawn from the first 160 participants of the ongoing ImmuneRACE study and from 950 to 1,500 subjects provided by 6 global collaborators. Sample metadata almost always included a de-identified subject ID, COVID-19 status, age in years and sex. Where HLA class I and class II types were available, the types were taken from metadata supplied by the sample provider, not from assay-based typing. The paper as a whole reports these results and caveats: Clinical and demographic metadata were provided uncurated, with the amount varying by source and participant.

The CDR3 spans 15 residues, from the cysteine through the phenylalanine. The retained sequence is limited to the CDR3, 45 bases, with the frame set at the first base. Per the germline V gene, SGHTA is the CDR1 and FQGNSA is the CDR2. Relative to germline, V is 3 bases shorter and J is 8 bases shorter, with 16 bases between their ends. Concerning this clone: Which antigen it targets is not known. Base quality data are lacking; no much larger clone is found one base away.

Each collaborating institution followed its own protocols to collect whole blood in K2EDTA tubes. For TCRbeta analysis, collaborators shipped samples in one of three forms: frozen whole blood, isolated PBMCs, or DNA extracted from either of those sample types. TCRbeta CDR3 regions were amplified from genomic DNA by means of the immunoSEQ Assay, a bias-controlled multiplex PCR. Regarding the original processing steps: The number of nucleated cells in each sample was estimated by amplification of reference gene primers within the assay. Sequence reads were collapsed and filtered to measure the absolute abundance of every unique TCRbeta CDR3 rearrangement. Productive Simpson clonality was computed per sample as the square root of Simpson's diversity index over productive rearrangements. In TCRdb, the immuneACCESS table is reduced to in-frame sequences with V and J assigned. These tables do not hold every clone; where another copy was compared, an unresolved V gene accounts for under half, and the others remain unexplained. From that table come the V and J calls and clone size; the DNA was used to work out D and trimming. Present in this sample are some 200,000 clones, 92% of which were seen just once. Clones ranked in the top ten supply around 1.2% of the sample.

This clonotype was obtained from a young man with acute or convalescent COVID-19. The sequenced sample was peripheral blood. The chain couples TRBV7-2 to TRBJ2-2, with a tentative D gene TRBD2 over 5 matching bases. The DNA sequence is as follows: TGTGCCAGCAGCTTCGGTACTAGACGAGGGGGGGAGCTGTTTTTT. This is translated as CASSFGTRRGGELFF. The full variable domain, with segments outside the CDR3 supplied by the reference TRBV7-2 and TRBJ2-2 proteins, appears as GAGVSQSPSNKVTEKGKDVELRCDPISGHTALYWYRQSLGQGLEFLIYFQGNSAPDKSGLPSDRFSAERTGGSVSTLTIQRTQQEDSAVYLCASSFGTRRGGELFFGEGSRLTVL.